This passage covers 10 T cell receptor beta chains from one sample sequenced in a study of human T cells and chemical hapten exposure. The time point denotes: pre-sensitization, week 0. The treatment: therapeutic diphenylcyclopropenone sensitization with weekly scalp DPC. TCRdb re-derived calls from the RACE reads in MiXCR, one entry per CDR3 protein. The table lists some 360,000 distinct CDR3 sequences, 4.5% to 6% of them singletons. Sequenced material: whole blood, taken in connection with sensitization to the hapten diphenylcyclopropenone (DPC). Source of these receptors: a woman in her forties or fifties with alopecia areata. Some clones in this sample may be carry-over from other donors' samples.

This clonotype was recorded many times. V and J are TRBV4-1 and TRBJ2-1; tentative D call: TRBD2 (6 bases). CDR1 and CDR2 from the germline V gene are MGHRA and YSYEKL. Trimming pared 6 bases from V and 5 bases from J, leaving 17 bases between. The CDR3 length is 15 residues. The CDR3 is CASRPGLISNNEQFF. In nucleotides, the CDR3 is TGCGCCAGCAGACCGGGACTTATAAGCAACAATGAGCAGTTCTTC.

This clonotype was found many times. The V and J genes are TRBV12-3 or TRBV12-4 and TRBJ2-7; 7 nucleotides align to TRBD2. V shed 2 bases, J shed 2 bases, and the junction held 6 bases outside the gene matches. The CDR3 runs 15 residues. The DNA for the CDR3 is TGTGCCAGCAGTTTATCATCTAGCGGTACCTACGAGCAGTACTTC. Translated: CASSLSSSGTYEQYF.

The rearrangement links TRBV12-3 or TRBV12-4 to TRBJ2-4; possibly TRBD2 for D (5 bases). Trimming cost V 8 bases and J 6 bases, with 17 bases left between them. The CDR3 is 14 residues long. The CDR3 loop reads CASVSSVGRNIQYF. The CDR3 bases are TGTGCCAGCGTTTCGTCCGTGGGGAGAAACATTCAGTACTTC.

This clonotype has a count of ten or more. The genes are TRBV4-2 and TRBJ2-3; possible D gene TRBD2, 6 bases. Germline lookup yields CDR1 LGHNA and CDR2 YNFKEQ. The CDR3 sequence is 14 residues long. V gave up 5 bases and J gave up 6 bases, with 15 bases separating them. CDR3 sequence: CASSVGGSSDTQYF. The CDR3 region has the DNA TGTGCCAGCAGCGTGGGGGGTTCCTCCGATACGCAGTATTTT.

This clonotype came up many times. This sequence joins TRBV9 and TRBJ2-3; 7 positions match TRBD1. The V gene end was trimmed by 0 bases and the J gene end by 5 bases; junction bases not matched to a gene: 3. This CDR3 has 14 amino acids. Germline-derived CDR1 and CDR2 are SGDLS and YYNGEE. The CDR3 loop reads CASSVEGGKDTQYF. The CDR3 coding sequence is TGTGCCAGCAGCGTAGAAGGGGGCAAAGATACGCAGTATTTT.

The V gene is TRBV29-1, the J gene TRBJ2-3; D unclear. Germline lookup yields CDR1 SQVTM and CDR2 ANQGSEA. V shed 4 bases and J shed 4 bases, with 9 bases lying between them. The CDR3 spans 12 residues. CDR3 bases: TGCAGCGTTGTGGATGGGTCAGATACGCAGTATTTT. It encodes CSVVDGSDTQYF.

The table lists this clonotype with many counts. This chain connects TRBV6-5 to TRBJ1-1; D is uncertain. The V gene lost 6 bases and the J gene lost 1 base, with 9 bases spanning the gap. Germline V gene data show CDR1 as MNHEY and CDR2 as SVGAGI. CDR3 length: 13 residues. As DNA, the CDR3 is TGTGCCAGCAGCGAAACAGCGAACACTGAAGCTTTCTTT. This gives the protein CASSETANTEAFF.

Many counts were recorded for this clonotype. CDR3 region: CATLTYSYNEQFF. As DNA, the CDR3 is TGTGCCACCCTGACTTACTCATACAATGAGCAGTTCTTC. The chain combines TRBV6-2 or TRBV6-3 with TRBJ2-1, with D unresolved. V was trimmed by 10 bases and J by 4 bases, leaving 14 bases between them. CDR1 and CDR2 (germline): MNHEY, SVGEGT. This CDR3 has 13 residues.

A word on this clonotype: A much larger clone lies a single base off, so this may be a read error. The chain is built from TRBV20-1 and TRBJ2-3; 8 bases line up with TRBD2. The germline CDR1 and CDR2 sequences are DFQATT and SNEGSKA (reference sequence). The CDR3 has 15 residues. DNA of the CDR3: TGCAGTGCTAGCCCGCCGGGACTAGGCACAGATATGCAGTATTTT. This codes for CSASPPGLGTDMQYF.

The chain recombines TRBV6-6 with TRBJ1-1, with D possibly TRBD1 on 5 matching bases. The CDR3 is 14 residues long. V was shortened by 7 bases and J by 0 bases, with 12 bases between the two germline ends. The germline gives CDR1 MNHNY, CDR2 SVGAGI (reference sequence). The CDR3 spells CASTLDKMNTEAFF. The CDR3 nucleotides are TGTGCCAGCACCTTGGACAAGATGAACACTGAAGCTTTCTTT.